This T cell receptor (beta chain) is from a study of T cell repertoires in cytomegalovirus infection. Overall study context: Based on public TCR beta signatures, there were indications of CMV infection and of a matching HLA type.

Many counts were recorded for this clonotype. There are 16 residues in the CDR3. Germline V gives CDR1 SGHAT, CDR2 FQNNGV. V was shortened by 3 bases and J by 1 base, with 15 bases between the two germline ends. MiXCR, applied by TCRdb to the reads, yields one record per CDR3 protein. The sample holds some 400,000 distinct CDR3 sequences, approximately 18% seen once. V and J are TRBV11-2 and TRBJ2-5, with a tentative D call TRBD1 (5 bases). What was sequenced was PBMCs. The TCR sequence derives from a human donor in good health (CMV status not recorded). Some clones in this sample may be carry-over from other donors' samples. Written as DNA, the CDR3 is TGTGCCAGCAGCTTGTCCCAGGGTGGCCTCCAAGAGACCCAGTACTTC. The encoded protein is CASSLSQGGLQETQYF.